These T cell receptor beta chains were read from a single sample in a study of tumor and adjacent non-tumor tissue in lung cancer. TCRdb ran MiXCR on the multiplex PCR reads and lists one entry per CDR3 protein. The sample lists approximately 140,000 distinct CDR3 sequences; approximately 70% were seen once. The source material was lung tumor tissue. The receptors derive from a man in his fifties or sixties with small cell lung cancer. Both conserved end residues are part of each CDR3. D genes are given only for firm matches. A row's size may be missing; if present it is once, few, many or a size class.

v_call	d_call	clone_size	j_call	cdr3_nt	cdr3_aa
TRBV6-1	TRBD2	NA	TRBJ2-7	TGTGCCAGGAGTGGGGCGAGCGGGAGAGTAGGCGAGCAGTACTTC	CARSGASGRVGEQYF
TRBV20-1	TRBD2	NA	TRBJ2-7	TGCAGTGCTAAGGTAGACATAGCGGGAGAGGGGTACGAGCAGTACTTC	CSAKVDIAGEGYEQYF
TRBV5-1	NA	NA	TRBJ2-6	TGCGCCAGCAGCTCCAGGGAATACTCTGGGGCCAACGTCCTGACTTTC	CASSSREYSGANVLTF
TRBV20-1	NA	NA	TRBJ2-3	TGCTGTGGTCGGCCAACACTTGAGTTCACAGATACGCAGTATTTT	CCGRPTLEFTDTQYF
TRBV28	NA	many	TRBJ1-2	TGTGCCAGCAGTCAAACGTTACAAGGCTACACCTTC	CASSQTLQGYTF
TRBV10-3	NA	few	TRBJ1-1	TGTGCCATCAGTGATAGGCGATCGAACACTGAAGCTTTCTTT	CAISDRRSNTEAFF
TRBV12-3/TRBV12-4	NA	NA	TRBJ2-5	TGTGCCAGCAGTTTAGTTGGGGCAAGTTGGACCCAGTACTTC	CASSLVGASWTQYF
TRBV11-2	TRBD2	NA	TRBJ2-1	TGTGCCAGCACTCACGGACTAGTGGGAAACAATGAGCAGTTCTTC	CASTHGLVGNNEQFF
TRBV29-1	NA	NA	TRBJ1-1	TGCAGTCCCATATCGCTGAGCACTGAAGCTTTCTTT	CSPISLSTEAFF
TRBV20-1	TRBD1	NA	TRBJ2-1	TGCAGTGCTAGAGACCTCGAGACAGGGTCGGATGAGCAGTTCTTC	CSARDLETGSDEQFF
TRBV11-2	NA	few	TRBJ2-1	TGTGCCAGCAGCTTAGTAGAGGCAGGGGGGAGAGAGCAGTTCTTC	CASSLVEAGGREQFF
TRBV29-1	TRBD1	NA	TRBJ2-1	TGCATCGAGGCTAGTGGACAGGGTACGGGTGAGCAGTTCTTC	CIEASGQGTGEQFF
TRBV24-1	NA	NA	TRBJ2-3	TGTGCCACCAGTGATCCTCGGACACTCACAGATATGCAGTATTTT	CATSDPRTLTDMQYF
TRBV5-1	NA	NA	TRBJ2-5	TGCGCCAGCAGCTCCTTGGCGGGAACCCAAGAGACCAAGTACTTC	CASSSLAGTQETKYF
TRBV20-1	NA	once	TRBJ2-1	TGCATTGCTAGAAACCCTTGGGTTGGGGGAAATGAGCAGTTCTTC	CIARNPWVGGNEQFF
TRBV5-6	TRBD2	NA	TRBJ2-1	TGTGTCAGCAGCTTCCGACTAGCGGGGTACAATAAGCAGTTCTTC	CVSSFRLAGYNKQFF
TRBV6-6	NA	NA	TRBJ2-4	TGTACCAGCAGCACACCCGCATTGATAGCCAAAAACATTCAGTACTTC	CTSSTPALIAKNIQYF
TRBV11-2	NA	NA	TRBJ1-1	TGTGTCAGTAGCTTAGGTTTCCCGGCTTTCTTT	CVSSLGFPAFF
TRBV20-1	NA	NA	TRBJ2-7	TGCAGTGCTAGAGAGTGTGACCCTGTGCAGTACTTC	CSARECDPVQYF
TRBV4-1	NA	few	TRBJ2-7	TGCCCCAGCAGCCTGTCGGAGATCTCCTACGAGCAGTACTTC	CPSSLSEISYEQYF
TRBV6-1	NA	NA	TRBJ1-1	TGTGCCAGCAGTGACTTTTTACTTGCAGGGGAAGTTTTCTTT	CASSDFLLAGEVFF
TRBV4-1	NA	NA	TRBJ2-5	TGCGCCAGCAACCAAGGACTAACACAAGAGACGCAGTACTTC	CASNQGLTQETQYF
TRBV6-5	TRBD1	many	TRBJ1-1	TGTGCCAGCAGTTTAACATCCCCTTCGGGACAGGGGAGCACTGAAGCTTTCTTT	CASSLTSPSGQGSTEAFF
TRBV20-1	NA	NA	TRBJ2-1	TGCAGTGCTGGGAGCAGGAACAGCTTCTATGAGCAGTTCTTC	CSAGSRNSFYEQFF
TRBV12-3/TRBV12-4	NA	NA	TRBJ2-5	TGTGCCAGCAGTTTAATAAGGGAGACCCAGTACTTC	CASSLIRETQYF
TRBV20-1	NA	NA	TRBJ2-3	TGCAGTGCTAGCCTAGCTTTAATAGATACGCAGTATTTT	CSASLALIDTQYF
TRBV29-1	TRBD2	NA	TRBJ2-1	TGCAGCGTCTGCTGGACCGGGACTAGCGGGTTAAGCTTCTACAATGAGCAGTTCTTC	CSVCWTGTSGLSFYNEQFF
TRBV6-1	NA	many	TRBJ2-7	TGTGCCAGCACCCTAAGACCCTTTTCCTACGAGCAGTACTTC	CASTLRPFSYEQYF
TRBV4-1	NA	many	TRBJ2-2	TGCGCCAGCAGCCAAGAGAGCCAGGGGAGTAACACCGGGGAGCTGTTTTTT	CASSQESQGSNTGELFF
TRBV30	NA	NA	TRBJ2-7	TGTGCCTGGAATCCTGTGAGGCACGAGCAGTACTTC	CAWNPVRHEQYF
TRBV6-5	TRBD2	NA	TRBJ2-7	TGTGCCAGCAGTTTTACTAGCGGGAGGTTTTTCGAGCAGTGCTTC	CASSFTSGRFFEQCF
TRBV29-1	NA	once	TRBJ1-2	NA	CSEGQGDYGCTF
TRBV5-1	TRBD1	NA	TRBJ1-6	TGCGCCAGCAGCGCCAAGACAGGGACGGTTGATTCACCCCTCCACTTT	CASSAKTGTVDSPLHF
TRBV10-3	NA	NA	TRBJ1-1	TGTGCCATCAGTGACCCAGGGAAGGCGGCTCTCTTT	CAISDPGKAALF
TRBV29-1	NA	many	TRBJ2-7	TGCAGCGTGAGGGGCGGTGGGTACGAGCAGTACTTC	CSVRGGGYEQYF